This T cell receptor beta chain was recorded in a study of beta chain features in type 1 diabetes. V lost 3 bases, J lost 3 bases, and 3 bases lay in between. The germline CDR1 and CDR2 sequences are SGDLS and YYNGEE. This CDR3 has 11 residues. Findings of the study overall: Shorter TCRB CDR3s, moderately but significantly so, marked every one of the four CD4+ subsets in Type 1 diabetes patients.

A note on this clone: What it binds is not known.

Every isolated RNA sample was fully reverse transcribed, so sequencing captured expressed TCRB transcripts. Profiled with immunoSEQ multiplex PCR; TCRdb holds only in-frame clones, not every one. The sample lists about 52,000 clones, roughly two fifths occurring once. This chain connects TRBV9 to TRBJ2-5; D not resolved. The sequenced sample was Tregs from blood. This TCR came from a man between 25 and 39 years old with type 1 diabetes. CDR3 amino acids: CASSAEETQYF. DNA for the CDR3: TGTGCCAGCAGCGCCGAAGAGACCCAGTACTTC.